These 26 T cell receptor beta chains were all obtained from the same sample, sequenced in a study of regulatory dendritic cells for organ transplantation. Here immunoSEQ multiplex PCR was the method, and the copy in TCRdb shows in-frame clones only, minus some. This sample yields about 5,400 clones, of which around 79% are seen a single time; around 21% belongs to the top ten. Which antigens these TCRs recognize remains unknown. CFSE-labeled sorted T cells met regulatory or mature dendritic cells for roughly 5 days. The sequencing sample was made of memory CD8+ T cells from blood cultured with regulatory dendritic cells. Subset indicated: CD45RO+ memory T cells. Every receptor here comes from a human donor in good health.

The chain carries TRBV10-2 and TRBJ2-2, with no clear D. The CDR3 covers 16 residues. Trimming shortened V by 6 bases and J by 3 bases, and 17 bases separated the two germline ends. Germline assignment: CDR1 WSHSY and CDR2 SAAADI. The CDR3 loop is CASSPATPPDTGELFF. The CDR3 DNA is TGCGCCAGCAGCCCTGCTACCCCCCCGGACACCGGGGAGCTGTTTTTT.

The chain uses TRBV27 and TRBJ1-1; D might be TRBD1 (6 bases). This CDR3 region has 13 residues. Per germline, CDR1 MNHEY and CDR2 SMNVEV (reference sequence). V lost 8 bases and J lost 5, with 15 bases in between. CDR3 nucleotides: TGTGCCAGCCTCGGGGGGGGCAGAACTGAAGCTTTCTTT. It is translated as CASLGGGRTEAFF.

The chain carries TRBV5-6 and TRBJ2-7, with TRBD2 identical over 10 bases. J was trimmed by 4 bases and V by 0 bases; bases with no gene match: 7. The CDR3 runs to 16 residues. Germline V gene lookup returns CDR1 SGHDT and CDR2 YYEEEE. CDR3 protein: CASSLASGGAPYEQYF. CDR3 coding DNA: TGTGCCAGCAGCTTGGCCAGCGGGGGGGCCCCGTACGAGCAGTACTTC.

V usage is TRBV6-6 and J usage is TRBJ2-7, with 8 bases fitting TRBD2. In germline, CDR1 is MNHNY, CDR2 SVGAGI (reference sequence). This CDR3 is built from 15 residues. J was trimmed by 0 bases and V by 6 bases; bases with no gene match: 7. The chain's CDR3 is CASSPIAGSSYEQYF. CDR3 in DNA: TGTGCCAGCAGCCCCATAGCGGGAAGCTCCTACGAGCAGTACTTC.

CDR3 amino acids: CATGAGREPYNEQFF. The CDR3 nucleotides read TGTGCCACCGGAGCGGGGCGGGAGCCCTACAATGAGCAGTTCTTC. The gene calls are TRBV15 and TRBJ2-1; 7 positions match TRBD2. Germline values: CDR1 LNHNV, CDR2 YYDKDF (reference sequence). V was clipped by 8 bases and J by 2 bases; unmatched bases: 9. This CDR3 has 15 amino acids.

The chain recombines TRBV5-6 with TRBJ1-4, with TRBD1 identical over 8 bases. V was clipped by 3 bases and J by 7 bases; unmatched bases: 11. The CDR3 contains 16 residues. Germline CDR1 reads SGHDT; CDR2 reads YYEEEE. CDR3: CASSWTGTGVLEKLFF. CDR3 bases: TGTGCCAGCAGCTGGACAGGGACAGGAGTTCTTGAAAAACTGTTTTTT.

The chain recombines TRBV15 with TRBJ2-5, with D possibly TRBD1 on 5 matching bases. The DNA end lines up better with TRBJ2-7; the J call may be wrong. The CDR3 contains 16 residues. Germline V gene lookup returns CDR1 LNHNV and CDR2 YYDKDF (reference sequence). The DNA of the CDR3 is TGTGCCACCAGCCGCTTGGGTGATGGGGCTCCCTACGAGCAGTACTTC. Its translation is CATSRLGDGAPYEQYF.

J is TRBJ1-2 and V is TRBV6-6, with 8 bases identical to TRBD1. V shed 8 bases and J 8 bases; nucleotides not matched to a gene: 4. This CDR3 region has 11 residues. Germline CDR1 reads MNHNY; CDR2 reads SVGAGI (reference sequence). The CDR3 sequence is CASQGAGGYTF. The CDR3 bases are TGTGCCAGCCAGGGGGCGGGAGGCTACACCTTC.

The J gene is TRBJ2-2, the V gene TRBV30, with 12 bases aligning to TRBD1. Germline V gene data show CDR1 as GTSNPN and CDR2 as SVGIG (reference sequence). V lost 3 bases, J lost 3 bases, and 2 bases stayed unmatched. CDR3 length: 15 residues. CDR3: CAWRGQGADTGELFF. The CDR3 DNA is TGTGCCTGGAGGGGACAGGGGGCTGACACCGGGGAGCTGTTTTTT.

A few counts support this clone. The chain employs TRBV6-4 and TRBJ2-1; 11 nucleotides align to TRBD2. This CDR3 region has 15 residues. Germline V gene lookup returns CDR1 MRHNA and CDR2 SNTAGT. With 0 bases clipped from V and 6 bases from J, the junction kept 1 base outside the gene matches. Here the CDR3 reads CASSDSSGGANEQFF. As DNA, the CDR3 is TGTGCCAGCAGTGACTCTAGCGGGGGGGCCAATGAGCAGTTCTTC.

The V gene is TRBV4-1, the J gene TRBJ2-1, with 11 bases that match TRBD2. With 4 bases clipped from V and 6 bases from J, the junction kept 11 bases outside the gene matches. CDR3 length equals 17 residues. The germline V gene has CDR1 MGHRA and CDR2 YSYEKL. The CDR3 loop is CASSPYSGGAIGNEQFF. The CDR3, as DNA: TGCGCCAGCAGCCCCTATAGCGGGGGGGCAATTGGCAATGAGCAGTTCTTC.

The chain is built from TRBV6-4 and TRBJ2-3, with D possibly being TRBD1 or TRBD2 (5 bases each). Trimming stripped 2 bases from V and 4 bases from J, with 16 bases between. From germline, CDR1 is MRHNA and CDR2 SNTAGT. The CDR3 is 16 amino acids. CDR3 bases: TGTGCCAGCAGTGACGGTCGGGGCGAGGGCGCAGATACGCAGTATTTT. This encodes CASSDGRGEGADTQYF.

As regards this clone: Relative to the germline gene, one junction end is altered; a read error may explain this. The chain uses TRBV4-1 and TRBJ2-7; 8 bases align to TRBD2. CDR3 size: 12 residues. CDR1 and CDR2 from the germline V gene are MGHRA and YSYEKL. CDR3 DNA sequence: TGTGCCAGCTCCGGGGGGGGCGCCGAGCAGTACTTC. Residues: CASSGGGAEQYF.

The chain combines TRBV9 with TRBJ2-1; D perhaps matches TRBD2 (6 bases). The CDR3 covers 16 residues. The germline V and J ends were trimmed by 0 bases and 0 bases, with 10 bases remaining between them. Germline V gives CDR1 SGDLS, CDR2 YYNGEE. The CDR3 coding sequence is TGTGCCAGCAGCGTAGACGGGAGCGCCTCCTACAATGAGCAGTTCTTC. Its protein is CASSVDGSASYNEQFF.

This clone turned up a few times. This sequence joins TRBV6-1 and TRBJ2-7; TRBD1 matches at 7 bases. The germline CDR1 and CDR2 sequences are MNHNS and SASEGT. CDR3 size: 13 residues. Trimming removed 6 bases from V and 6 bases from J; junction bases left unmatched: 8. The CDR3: CASSEHQGVEQYF. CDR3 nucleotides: TGTGCCAGCAGCGAGCATCAGGGGGTCGAGCAGTACTTC.

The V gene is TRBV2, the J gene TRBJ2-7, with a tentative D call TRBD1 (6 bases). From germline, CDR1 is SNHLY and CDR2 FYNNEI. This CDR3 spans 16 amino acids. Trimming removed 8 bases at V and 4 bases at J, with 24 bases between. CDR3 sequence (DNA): TGTGCCAGCCGTAACACTCTCCGGGACACCAGATACGAGCAGTACTTC. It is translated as CASRNTLRDTRYEQYF.

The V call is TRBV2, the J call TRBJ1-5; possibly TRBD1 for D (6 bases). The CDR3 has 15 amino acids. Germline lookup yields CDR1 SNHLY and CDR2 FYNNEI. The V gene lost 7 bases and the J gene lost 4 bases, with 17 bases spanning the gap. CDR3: CASTAMGGANQPQHF. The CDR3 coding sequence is TGTGCCAGCACCGCTATGGGGGGGGCGAATCAGCCCCAGCATTTT.

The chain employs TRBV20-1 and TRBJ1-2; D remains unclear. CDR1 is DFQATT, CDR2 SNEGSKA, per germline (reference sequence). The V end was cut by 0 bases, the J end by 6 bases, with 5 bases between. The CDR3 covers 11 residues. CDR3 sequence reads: CSARDPHGYTF. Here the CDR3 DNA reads TGCAGTGCTAGAGATCCGCATGGCTACACCTTC.

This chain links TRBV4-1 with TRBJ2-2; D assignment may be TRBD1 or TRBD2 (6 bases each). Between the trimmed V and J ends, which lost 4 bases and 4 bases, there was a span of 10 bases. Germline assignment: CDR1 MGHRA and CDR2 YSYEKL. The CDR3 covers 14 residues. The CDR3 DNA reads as TGCGCCAGCAGCCCAGGGGACTCCACCGGGGAGCTGTTTTTT. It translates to CASSPGDSTGELFF.

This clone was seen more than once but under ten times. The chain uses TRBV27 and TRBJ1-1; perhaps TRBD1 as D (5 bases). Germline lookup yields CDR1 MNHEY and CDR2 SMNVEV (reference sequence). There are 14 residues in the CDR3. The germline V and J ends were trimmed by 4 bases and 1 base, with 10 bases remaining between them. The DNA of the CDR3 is TGTGCCAGCAGTTGGACGGGACGGAACACTGAAGCTTTCTTT. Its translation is CASSWTGRNTEAFF.

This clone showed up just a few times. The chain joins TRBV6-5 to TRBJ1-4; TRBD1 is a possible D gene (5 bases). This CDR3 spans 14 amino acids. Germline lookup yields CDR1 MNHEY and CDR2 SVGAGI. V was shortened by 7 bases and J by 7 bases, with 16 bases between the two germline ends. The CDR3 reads CASTRAHESEKLFF. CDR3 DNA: TGTGCCAGCACCAGGGCCCATGAAAGTGAAAAACTGTTTTTT.

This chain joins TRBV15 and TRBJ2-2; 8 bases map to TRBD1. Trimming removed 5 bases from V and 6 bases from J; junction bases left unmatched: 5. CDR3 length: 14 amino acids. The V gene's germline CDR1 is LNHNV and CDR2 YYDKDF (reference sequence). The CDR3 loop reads CATSSDREAGELFF. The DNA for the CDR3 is TGTGCCACCAGCTCGGACAGGGAGGCCGGGGAGCTGTTTTTT. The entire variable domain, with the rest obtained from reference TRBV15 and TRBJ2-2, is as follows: DAMVIQNPRYQVTQFGKPVTLSCSQTLNHNVMYWYQQKSSQAPKLLFHYYDKDFNNEADTPDNFQSRRPNTSFCFLDIRSPGLGDTAMYLCATSSDREAGELFFGEGSRLTVL.

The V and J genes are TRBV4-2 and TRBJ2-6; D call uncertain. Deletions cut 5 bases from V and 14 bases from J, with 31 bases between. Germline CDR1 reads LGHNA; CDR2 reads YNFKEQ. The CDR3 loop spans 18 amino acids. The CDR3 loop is CASSSCHKGYKSGQLLTF. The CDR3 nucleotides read TGTGCCAGCAGCAGTTGTCACAAAGGTTACAAGTCGGGCCAACTCCTGACTTTC.

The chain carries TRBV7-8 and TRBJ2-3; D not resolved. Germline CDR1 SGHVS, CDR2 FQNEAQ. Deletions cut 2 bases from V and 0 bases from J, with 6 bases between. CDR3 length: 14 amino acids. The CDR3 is CASSLLGSTDTQYF. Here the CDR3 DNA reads TGTGCCAGCAGCTTACTTGGGAGCACAGATACGCAGTATTTT.

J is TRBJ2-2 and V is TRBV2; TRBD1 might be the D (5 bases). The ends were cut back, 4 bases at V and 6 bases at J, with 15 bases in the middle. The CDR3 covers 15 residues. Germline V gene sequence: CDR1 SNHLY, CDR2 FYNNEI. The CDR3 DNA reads TGTGCCAGCAGTGGTGGCAGGGTGTCGCCCGGGGAGCTGTTTTTT. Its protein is CASSGGRVSPGELFF.

The CDR3 DNA reads as TGTGCCAGCAGTAAAACTGGACTAGCGGGGGGGCCGGGAGAGACCCAGTACTTC. This encodes CASSKTGLAGGPGETQYF. J is TRBJ2-5 and V is TRBV2, with TRBD2 identical over 15 bases. CDR3 size: 18 residues. V lost 5 bases and J lost 4; bases outside the gene matches: 11. CDR1 SNHLY and CDR2 FYNNEI come from the germline V gene.